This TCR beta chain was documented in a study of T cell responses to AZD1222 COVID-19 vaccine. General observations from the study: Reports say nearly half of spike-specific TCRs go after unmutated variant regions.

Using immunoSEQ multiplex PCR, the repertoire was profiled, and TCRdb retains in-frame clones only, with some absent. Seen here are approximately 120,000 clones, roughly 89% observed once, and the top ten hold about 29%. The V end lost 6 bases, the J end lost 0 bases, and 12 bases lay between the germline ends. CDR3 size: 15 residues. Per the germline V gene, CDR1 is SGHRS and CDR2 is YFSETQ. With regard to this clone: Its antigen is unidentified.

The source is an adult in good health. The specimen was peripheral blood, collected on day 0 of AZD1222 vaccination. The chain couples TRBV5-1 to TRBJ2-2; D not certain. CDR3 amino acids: CASTASRTNTGELFF. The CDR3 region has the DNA TGCGCCAGCACCGCGAGCAGAACGAACACCGGGGAGCTGTTTTTT.